One sample yielded the 24 T cell receptor beta chains listed below, sequenced in a study of cytomegalovirus exposure and HLA in healthy donors. PCR employed 60 Vbeta and 13 Jbeta primers. Method: immunoSEQ multiplex PCR; TCRdb's copy keeps in-frame clones and lacks some. The table lists some 93,000 clones, 70% to 85% of them singletons. The sample comprised PBMCs. The source is a man in his fifties or sixties in good health and CMV-seronegative.

The J gene is TRBJ2-5, the V gene TRBV5-1; TRBD1 agrees at 9 bases. CDR1 is SGHRS and CDR2 is YFSETQ in the germline V gene. The CDR3 extends over 15 amino acids. The V gene end was trimmed by 4 bases and the J gene end by 5 bases; junction bases not matched to a gene: 9. CDR3 in amino acids: CASSVGQGLGETQYF. The CDR3 DNA sequence: TGCGCCAGCAGCGTCGGACAGGGGCTGGGGGAGACCCAGTACTTC. The complete variable domain, with remaining parts taken from reference TRBV5-1 and TRBJ2-5, reads KAGVTQTPRYLIKTRGQQVTLSCSPISGHRSVSWYQQTPGQGLQFLFEYFSETQRNKGNFPGRFSGRQFSNSRSEMNVSTLELGDSALYLCASSVGQGLGETQYFGPGTRLLVL.

This rearrangement joins TRBV4-2 to TRBJ2-3, with D tentatively TRBD2 (5 bases). The V and J ends lost 0 bases and 0 bases respectively, with 7 bases between them. CDR1 and CDR2 from the germline V gene are LGHNA and YNFKEQ. The CDR3 runs to 15 residues. For the CDR3, the DNA is TGTGCCAGCAGCCAAGACAGGACTAGCACAGATACGCAGTATTTT. Its protein is CASSQDRTSTDTQYF.

The rearrangement links TRBV4-2 to TRBJ2-6; TRBD1 might be the D (6 bases). Trimming shortened V by 1 base and J by 4 bases, and 14 bases separated the two germline ends. The CDR3 runs to 17 residues. CDR1 and CDR2 (germline): LGHNA, YNFKEQ. Here the CDR3 reads CASSQGNRASGANVLTF. CDR3 nucleotides: TGTGCCAGCAGCCAAGGGAACAGGGCATCCGGGGCCAACGTCCTGACTTTC.

This clone was seen only once. The chain has TRBV28 and TRBJ1-2; maybe TRBD1 (6 bases). Trimming removed 8 bases from V and 7 bases from J, with 11 bases in between. Germline-derived CDR1 and CDR2 are MDHEN and SYDVKM. The CDR3 is made up of 11 amino acids. The CDR3 DNA is TGTGCCAGCGTACACAGGGCTGGCTACACCTTC. As protein: CASVHRAGYTF.

The rearrangement links TRBV25-1 to TRBJ1-4; 9 nucleotides line up with TRBD1. Germline V lookup: CDR1 MGHDK, CDR2 SYGVNS. Trimming removed 5 bases from V and 8 bases from J; junction bases left unmatched: 6. CDR3 length equals 14 residues. CDR3 region: CASSSGTGREKLFF. DNA of the CDR3: TGTGCCAGCAGTTCCGGGACAGGGCGGGAAAAACTGTTTTTT.

This chain connects TRBV6-5 to TRBJ2-2; 11 bases are shared with TRBD2. V trimming: 8 bases; J trimming: 7 bases; junction bases outside the gene matches: 9. This CDR3 is 15 amino acids long. Germline CDR1 is MNHEY and CDR2 is SVGAGI. CDR3 sequence: CASGIGTSGNGELFF. In DNA form, the CDR3 reads TGTGCCAGCGGGATTGGGACTAGCGGTAACGGGGAGCTGTTTTTT.

The CDR3 here is CASSRGNEKLFF. The CDR3 coding sequence is TGTGCCAGCAGCAGGGGTAATGAAAAACTGTTTTTT. The V gene is TRBV25-1, the J gene TRBJ1-4, with D perhaps matching TRBD1 (6 bases). This CDR3 is built from 12 residues. The V end lost 6 bases, the J end lost 4 bases, and 6 bases lay between the germline ends. CDR1 is MGHDK and CDR2 is SYGVNS in the germline V gene.

This clone is a singleton in its sample. V usage is TRBV5-4 and J usage is TRBJ2-5; 11 bases fit TRBD2. V lost 2 bases and J lost 12; bases outside the gene matches: 18. Germline CDR1 SGHNT, CDR2 YYREEE (reference sequence). The CDR3 is made up of 17 amino acids. The CDR3 loop reads CASSFRLAGLLAGWEYF. The CDR3 coding sequence is TGTGCCAGCAGCTTCAGACTAGCGGGATTGCTAGCGGGTTGGGAGTACTTC.

The chain is built from TRBV28 and TRBJ2-1, with 12 bases lining up with TRBD2. The CDR3 extends over 15 amino acids. CDR1 is MDHEN and CDR2 is SYDVKM in the germline V gene. V shed 3 bases, J shed 8 bases, and the junction held 5 bases outside the gene matches. CDR3 amino acids: CASSFLAGGFDEQFF. CDR3 nucleotides: TGTGCCAGCAGTTTTCTAGCGGGAGGGTTCGATGAGCAGTTCTTC.

The J gene is TRBJ1-2, the V gene TRBV5-4; D is unclear. CDR1 and CDR2 from the germline V gene are SGHNT and YYREEE (reference sequence). The length of the CDR3 is 14 residues. Trimming pared 4 bases from V and 3 bases from J, leaving 13 bases between. As DNA, the CDR3 is TGTGCCAGCAGCACGGACGGGCGGGACTATGGCTACACCTTC. Amino acids: CASSTDGRDYGYTF.

This chain connects TRBV7-9 to TRBJ2-1, with 10 positions matching TRBD2. Germline lookup yields CDR1 SEHNR and CDR2 FQNEAQ (reference sequence). Trimming cost V 5 bases and J 2 bases; bases outside gene matches: 12. This CDR3 comprises 18 residues. The CDR3 nucleotides are TGTGCCAGCAGCCCGGGGGGGCCAGCGGGAGGGCCCTACAATGAGCAGTTCTTC. This translates into CASSPGGPAGGPYNEQFF.

The CDR3 region is CASSEGSPYEQYF. The CDR3 coding sequence is TGTGCCAGCAGTGAAGGGAGCCCCTACGAGCAGTACTTC. The rearrangement links TRBV6-1 to TRBJ2-5, with D hard to call. The DNA end is more similar to TRBJ2-7, so the J call may be wrong. Germline V gene data show CDR1 as MNHNS and CDR2 as SASEGT. This CDR3 region has 13 residues.

V is TRBV4-1 and J is TRBJ2-7; 9 positions agree with TRBD1. This CDR3 spans 16 amino acids. Per the germline V gene, CDR1 is MGHRA and CDR2 is YSYEKL. V shed 3 bases, J shed 4 bases, and the junction held 10 bases outside the gene matches. CDR3 sequence reads: CASSHSLGQGLYEQYF. CDR3 nucleotide sequence: TGCGCCAGCAGCCACTCCCTGGGACAGGGACTGTACGAGCAGTACTTC.

The chain has TRBV6-5 and TRBJ2-1; 7 positions match TRBD2. The CDR3 contains 15 residues. Per the germline V gene, CDR1 is MNHEY and CDR2 is SVGAGI. J lost 1 base, V lost 6 bases, and 6 bases had no gene match. This chain's CDR3 is CASSRGRGSYNEQFF. The CDR3 DNA sequence: TGTGCCAGCAGCCGTGGGCGGGGGTCCTACAATGAGCAGTTCTTC.

The genes are TRBV10-2 and TRBJ2-2; 11 nucleotides align to TRBD2. V dropped 6 bases and J dropped 0; count of bases not matched to a gene: 9. This CDR3 region has 18 residues. The germline gives CDR1 WSHSY, CDR2 SAAADI. The CDR3, as DNA: TGCGCCAGCAGGTCCGGGACTAGCGGAGCTGCGAACACCGGGGAGCTGTTTTTT. Amino acids: CASRSGTSGAANTGELFF.

The chain uses TRBV27 and TRBJ1-1; TRBD1 is a possible D gene (6 bases). V lost 6 bases and J 8 bases, leaving 16 bases between the germline ends. Germline-derived CDR1 and CDR2 are MNHEY and SMNVEV (reference sequence). This CDR3 comprises 13 residues. The chain's CDR3 is CASSLKQGGEAFF. In nucleotides, the CDR3 is TGTGCCAGCAGCTTAAAACAGGGTGGCGAAGCTTTCTTT.

CDR3: CASSPGLAVQETQYF. For the CDR3, the DNA is TGTGCCAGCAGCCCGGGGTTAGCGGTACAAGAGACCCAGTACTTC. The chain employs TRBV7-8 and TRBJ2-5; a possible D gene is TRBD2 (6 bases). This CDR3 is 15 amino acids long. Germline CDR1 reads SGHVS; CDR2 reads FQNEAQ. The ends were cut back, 5 bases at V and 2 bases at J, with 15 bases in the middle. The full variable domain, in which reference TRBV7-8 and TRBJ2-5 provide the parts outside the CDR3, is GAGVSQSPRYKVAKRGQDVALRCDPISGHVSLFWYQQALGQGPEFLTYFQNEAQLDKSGLPSDRFFAERPEGSVSTLKIQRTQQEDSAVYLCASSPGLAVQETQYFGPGTRLLVL.

This rearrangement joins TRBV28 to TRBJ2-2; perhaps TRBD1 as D (5 bases). The CDR3 spans 14 residues. Germline values: CDR1 MDHEN, CDR2 SYDVKM. Trimming stripped 7 bases from V and 1 base from J, with 10 bases between. The CDR3 DNA is TGTGCCAGCAATTTCCAGGGGAACACCGGGGAGCTGTTTTTT. Amino acids: CASNFQGNTGELFF.

This sequence joins TRBV7-6 and TRBJ2-1; 11 bases map to TRBD1. The CDR3 contains 16 residues. Trimming removed 6 bases from V and 5 bases from J; junction bases left unmatched: 9. CDR1 and CDR2 (germline): SGHVS, FNYEAQ. The CDR3 region is CASRRKPGQGDNEQFF. Here the CDR3 DNA reads TGTGCCAGCAGAAGAAAACCGGGACAGGGGGACAATGAGCAGTTCTTC. The entire variable domain, with the rest obtained from reference TRBV7-6 and TRBJ2-1, is as follows: GAGVSQSPRYKVTKRGQDVALRCDPISGHVSLYWYRQALGQGPEFLTYFNYEAQQDKSGLPNDRFSAERPEGSISTLTIQRTEQRDSAMYRCASRRKPGQGDNEQFFGPGTRLTVL.

The V call is TRBV9, the J call TRBJ2-3, with a weak D call TRBD2 (7 bases). This CDR3 has 12 residues. The germline V and J ends were trimmed by 3 bases and 15 bases, with 17 bases remaining between them. CDR1 and CDR2 from the germline V gene are SGDLS and YYNGEE. The CDR3 nucleotides are TGTGCCAGCAGCGAGGGGGAGGGCCGGGGTTATTTT. Translation: CASSEGEGRGYF.

The J gene is TRBJ2-7, the V gene TRBV5-1, with TRBD1 matching 8 bases. The CDR3 consists of 14 residues. V was clipped by 5 bases and J by 3 bases; unmatched bases: 7. Germline lookup yields CDR1 SGHRS and CDR2 YFSETQ. CDR3 in DNA: TGCGCCAGCAGGGGGGTTACAGGGGGCTACGAGCAGTACTTC. Translation: CASRGVTGGYEQYF.

The V call is TRBV28, the J call TRBJ2-5, with D possibly matching TRBD1 (6 bases). This CDR3 has 15 amino acids. Germline V gives CDR1 MDHEN, CDR2 SYDVKM. V was cut by 8 bases and J by 4 bases, with 20 bases left in between. The CDR3 bases are TGTGCCAGCTCCCTTCTTCTAAACAGGGTAGAGACCCAGTACTTC. Amino acids: CASSLLLNRVETQYF.

In the case of this clone: At one of its ends the junction is not consistent with the germline gene, which may arise from a read error. This rearrangement joins TRBV7-7 to TRBJ2-5, with TRBD1 identical over 9 bases. The DNA end favors TRBJ2-7, so the J call may be wrong. Germline CDR1 and CDR2: SSHAT and FNYEAQ (reference sequence). The CDR3 is made up of 15 amino acids. The CDR3 nucleotides read TGTGCTAGCAGCTTGCCCTACAGGGGGCGCTACGAGCAGTACTTC. As protein: CASSLPYRGRYEQYF.

The chain employs TRBV28 and TRBJ1-4, with 11 positions matching TRBD1. Germline assignment: CDR1 MDHEN and CDR2 SYDVKM. CDR3 length: 17 amino acids. With 6 bases clipped from V and 8 bases from J, the junction kept 14 bases outside the gene matches. DNA of the CDR3: TGTGCCAGCAGGCATACCCAGGACAGGGGGCTCGGAGAAAAACTGTTTTTT. Translation: CASRHTQDRGLGEKLFF.